This TCR beta chain originates from a study of Graves' ophthalmopathy and Graves' hyperthyroidism. The TCR beta CDR3 regions underwent amplification from RNA transcripts. In the first round, RT-PCR was carried out with HTBI primers, and a multiplex PCR formed the second round. Each CDR3 protein is one row after TCRdb ran MiXCR on the multiplex PCR reads. The sample lists about 480,000 distinct CDR3 sequences; under 15% were seen once. V shed 4 bases and J 6 bases; nucleotides not matched to a gene: 2. Germline CDR1 SQVTM, CDR2 ANQGSEA. The CDR3 is 12 residues long. This clonotype has ten or more counts.

Source material: blood. The sequence came from a woman in her 30s with Graves' ophthalmopathy. The J gene is TRBJ2-2, the V gene TRBV29-1; 7 bases fit TRBD1. As DNA, the CDR3 is TGCAGCGTTGGAACAGGGGCCGGGGAGCTGTTTTTT. It codes for CSVGTGAGELFF.